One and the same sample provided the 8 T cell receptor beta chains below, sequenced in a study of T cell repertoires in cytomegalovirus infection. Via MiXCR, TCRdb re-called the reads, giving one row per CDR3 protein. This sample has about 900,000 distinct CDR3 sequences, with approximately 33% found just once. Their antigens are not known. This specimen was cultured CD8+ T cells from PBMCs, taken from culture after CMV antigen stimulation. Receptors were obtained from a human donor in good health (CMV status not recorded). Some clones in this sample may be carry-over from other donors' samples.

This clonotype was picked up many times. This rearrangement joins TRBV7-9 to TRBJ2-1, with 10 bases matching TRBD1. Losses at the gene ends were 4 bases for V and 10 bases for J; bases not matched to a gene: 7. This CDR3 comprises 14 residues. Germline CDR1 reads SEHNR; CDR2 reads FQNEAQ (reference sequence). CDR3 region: CASSSGQGILEQFF. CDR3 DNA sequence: TGTGCCAGCAGCTCGGGACAGGGGATTTTAGAGCAGTTCTTC.

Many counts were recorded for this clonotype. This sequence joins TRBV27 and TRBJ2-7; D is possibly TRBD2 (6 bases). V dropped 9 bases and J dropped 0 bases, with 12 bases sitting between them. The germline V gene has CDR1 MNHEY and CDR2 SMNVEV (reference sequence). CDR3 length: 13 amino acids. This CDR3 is CASSSGPSYEQYF. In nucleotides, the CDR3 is TGTGCCAGTAGTAGCGGACCCTCCTACGAGCAGTACTTC.

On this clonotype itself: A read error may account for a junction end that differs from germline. CDR3 protein: CANSLNRRGETQYF. The CDR3 nucleotides are TGTGCCAACAGCTTAAATAGGAGGGGAGAGACCCAGTACTTC. The chain links TRBV7-2 to TRBJ2-5; tentatively, D is TRBD2 (6 bases). The germline gives CDR1 SGHTA, CDR2 FQGNSA. The CDR3 loop spans 14 amino acids.

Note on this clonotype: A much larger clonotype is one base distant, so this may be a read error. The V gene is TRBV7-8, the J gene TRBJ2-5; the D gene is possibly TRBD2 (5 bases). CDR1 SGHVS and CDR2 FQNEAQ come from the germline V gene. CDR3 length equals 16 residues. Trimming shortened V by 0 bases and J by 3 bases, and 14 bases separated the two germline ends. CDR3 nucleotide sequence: TGTGCCAGCAGCTTAGCTCGACGAGCGGAGAAAGAGACCCAGTACTTC. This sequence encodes CASSLARRAEKETQYF.

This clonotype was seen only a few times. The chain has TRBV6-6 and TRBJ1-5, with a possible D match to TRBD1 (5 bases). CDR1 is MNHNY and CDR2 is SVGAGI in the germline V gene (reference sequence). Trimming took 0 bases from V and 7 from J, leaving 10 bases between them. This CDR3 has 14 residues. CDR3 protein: CASSYSMGDQPQHF. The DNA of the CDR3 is TGTGCCAGCAGTTACTCAATGGGGGACCAGCCCCAGCATTTT.

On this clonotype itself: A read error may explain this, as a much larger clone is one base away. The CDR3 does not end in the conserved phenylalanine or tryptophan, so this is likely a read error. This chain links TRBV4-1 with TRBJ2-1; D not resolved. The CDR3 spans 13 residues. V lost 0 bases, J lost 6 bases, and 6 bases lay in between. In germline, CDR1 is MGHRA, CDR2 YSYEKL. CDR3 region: CASSQDGVNEQFL. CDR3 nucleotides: TGCGCCAGCAGCCAAGATGGGGTCAATGAGCAGTTCCTC.

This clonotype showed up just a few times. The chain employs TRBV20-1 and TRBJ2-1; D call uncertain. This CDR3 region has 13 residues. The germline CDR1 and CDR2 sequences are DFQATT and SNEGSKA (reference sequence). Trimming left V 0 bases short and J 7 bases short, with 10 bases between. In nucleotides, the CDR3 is TGCAGTGCTAGAGATCGATGGGGTAATGAGCAGTTCTTC. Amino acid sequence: CSARDRWGNEQFF.

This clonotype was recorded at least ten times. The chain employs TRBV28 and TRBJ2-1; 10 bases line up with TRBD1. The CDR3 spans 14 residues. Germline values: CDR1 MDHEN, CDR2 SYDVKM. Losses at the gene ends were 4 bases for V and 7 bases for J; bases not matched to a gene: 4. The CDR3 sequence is CASSSGQGLNEQFF. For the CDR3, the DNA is TGTGCCAGCAGTTCGGGACAGGGGTTAAATGAGCAGTTCTTC.